A selection of T cell receptor beta chains follows, all from one sample in a study of blood T cell repertoires in COVID-19. Assay used: immunoSEQ multiplex PCR; TCRdb lists only in-frame clones, some missing. The profile shows some 110,000 clones, 90% to 95% of them singletons. The sample taken for sequencing was peripheral blood. The receptors here all came from a human donor in a cohort sampled during active COVID-19. CDR3s include the opening cysteine and the closing phenylalanine or tryptophan. Fields, in order: D gene, clone size, V gene, J gene, CDR3 protein, CDR3 DNA. The D gene is left open where the match is weak. Clone size is not always given. Where it is, it says once, few, many or a class for expanded clones.

d_call: TRBD1
clone_size: -
v_call: TRBV18
j_call: TRBJ1-1
cdr3_aa: CASSTGGWGGTEAFF
cdr3_nt: TGTGCCAGCTCAACAGGGGGCTGGGGAGGTACTGAAGCTTTCTTT

d_call: TRBD1
clone_size: -
v_call: TRBV5-6
j_call: TRBJ1-4
cdr3_aa: CASSLGQGNEKLFF
cdr3_nt: TGTGCCAGCAGCTTGGGACAGGGGAACGAAAAACTGTTTTTT

d_call: -
clone_size: once
v_call: TRBV4-2
j_call: TRBJ2-1
cdr3_aa: CASSQVLLAWEQFF
cdr3_nt: TGTGCCAGCAGCCAGGTTCTACTAGCATGGGAGCAGTTCTTC

d_call: -
clone_size: once
v_call: TRBV7-9
j_call: TRBJ2-7
cdr3_aa: CASSLGMGTSGEQYF
cdr3_nt: TGTGCCAGCAGCTTAGGTATGGGGACAAGTGGCGAGCAGTACTTC

d_call: -
clone_size: -
v_call: TRBV12-5
j_call: TRBJ1-1
cdr3_aa: CASGPGGLNTEAFF
cdr3_nt: TGTGCTAGTGGTCCGGGGGGACTGAACACTGAAGCTTTCTTT

d_call: -
clone_size: -
v_call: TRBV11-2
j_call: TRBJ2-7
cdr3_aa: CASSPSTGSYEQYF
cdr3_nt: TGTGCCAGCAGCCCCAGTACGGGTTCCTACGAGCAGTACTTC

d_call: TRBD1
clone_size: -
v_call: TRBV4-3
j_call: TRBJ1-1
cdr3_aa: CASSHTDRYTEAFF
cdr3_nt: TGCGCCAGCAGCCATACGGACAGGTACACTGAAGCTTTCTTT

d_call: -
clone_size: once
v_call: TRBV6-2/TRBV6-3
j_call: TRBJ1-2
cdr3_aa: CASSYSASGGPNYGYTF
cdr3_nt: TGTGCCAGCAGTTACTCGGCGTCGGGGGGCCCTAACTATGGCTACACCTTC

d_call: TRBD2
clone_size: -
v_call: TRBV9
j_call: TRBJ2-7
cdr3_aa: CASSSSGTYEQYF
cdr3_nt: TGTGCCAGCAGCTCTAGCGGGACCTACGAGCAGTACTTC

d_call: -
clone_size: -
v_call: TRBV29-1
j_call: TRBJ2-3
cdr3_aa: CSVELGQQPYTDTQYF
cdr3_nt: TGCAGCGTTGAACTCGGACAGCAGCCCTACACAGATACGCAGTATTTT

d_call: -
clone_size: -
v_call: TRBV19
j_call: TRBJ2-3
cdr3_aa: CASSIDLRRVGRDTQYF
cdr3_nt: TGTGCCAGTAGTATAGATCTTCGGCGGGTCGGCCGAGATACGCAGTATTTT

d_call: TRBD1
clone_size: -
v_call: TRBV4-2
j_call: TRBJ2-3
cdr3_aa: CASSTFGQGVTDTQYF
cdr3_nt: TGTGCCAGCAGTACTTTCGGACAGGGTGTAACAGATACGCAGTATTTT

d_call: TRBD1
clone_size: few
v_call: TRBV4-2
j_call: TRBJ1-6
cdr3_aa: CASSRRDRGHNNSPLHF
cdr3_nt: TGTGCCAGCAGCCGCCGGGACAGGGGGCACAATAATTCACCCCTCCACTTT

d_call: -
clone_size: -
v_call: TRBV3-1/TRBV3-2
j_call: TRBJ2-2
cdr3_aa: CASSQYDLRGAPNTGELFF
cdr3_nt: TGTGCCAGCAGCCAATATGATCTTCGGGGGGCCCCGAACACCGGGGAGCTGTTTTTT

d_call: TRBD2
clone_size: -
v_call: TRBV5-4
j_call: TRBJ2-7
cdr3_aa: CASSLKEASGREQYF
cdr3_nt: TGTGCCAGCAGCCTCAAAGAGGCTAGCGGGCGCGAGCAGTACTTC

d_call: -
clone_size: -
v_call: TRBV6-1
j_call: TRBJ2-5
cdr3_aa: CASSEVYWRGQETQYF
cdr3_nt: TGTGCCAGCAGTGAAGTTTATTGGAGGGGCCAAGAGACCCAGTACTTC

d_call: TRBD2
clone_size: -
v_call: TRBV29-1
j_call: TRBJ2-2
cdr3_aa: CSAKPGLHTGELFF
cdr3_nt: TGCAGCGCTAAACCGGGACTACACACCGGGGAGCTGTTTTTT

d_call: -
clone_size: few
v_call: TRBV7-8
j_call: TRBJ2-7
cdr3_aa: CASSLANYEQYF
cdr3_nt: TGTGCCAGCAGCTTAGCCAACTACGAGCAGTACTTC

d_call: -
clone_size: -
v_call: TRBV30
j_call: TRBJ2-3
cdr3_aa: CAWGQGGAGTDTQYF
cdr3_nt: TGTGCCTGGGGCCAGGGGGGCGCGGGCACAGATACGCAGTATTTT

d_call: -
clone_size: few
v_call: TRBV7-9
j_call: TRBJ1-1
cdr3_aa: CASKDLNTEAFF
cdr3_nt: TGTGCCAGCAAAGACTTAAACACTGAAGCTTTCTTT

d_call: TRBD1
clone_size: -
v_call: TRBV28
j_call: TRBJ1-2
cdr3_aa: CASGPRDRPTGYTF
cdr3_nt: TGTGCCAGCGGACCACGGGACAGACCTACTGGCTACACCTTC

d_call: -
clone_size: -
v_call: TRBV21-1
j_call: TRBJ1-6
cdr3_aa: CASSKDKNDRPALGNSPLHF
cdr3_nt: TGTGCCAGCAGCAAAGACAAGAACGACAGGCCCGCGTTGGGAAATTCACCCCTCCACTTT

d_call: TRBD1
clone_size: -
v_call: TRBV24-1
j_call: TRBJ1-2
cdr3_aa: CATSEGQGYGYTF
cdr3_nt: TGTGCCACCAGTGAGGGACAGGGTTATGGCTACACCTTC

d_call: -
clone_size: -
v_call: TRBV7-6
j_call: TRBJ2-7
cdr3_aa: CASSPGLGEQYF
cdr3_nt: TGTGCCAGCAGCCCAGGACTGGGCGAGCAGTACTTC

d_call: -
clone_size: -
v_call: TRBV7-2
j_call: TRBJ2-1
cdr3_aa: CASSPTSFVVNEQFF
cdr3_nt: TGTGCCAGCAGCCCTACTTCTTTCGTGGTCAATGAGCAGTTCTTC

d_call: -
clone_size: -
v_call: TRBV5-1
j_call: TRBJ1-2
cdr3_aa: CASSLEGGGAEGYTF
cdr3_nt: TGCGCCAGCAGCTTGGAGGGCGGGGGGGCAGAGGGCTACACCTTC

d_call: TRBD1
clone_size: -
v_call: TRBV7-2
j_call: TRBJ2-3
cdr3_aa: CASSSTGVDTQYF
cdr3_nt: TGTGCCAGCAGCTCCACAGGGGTGGATACGCAGTATTTT

d_call: -
clone_size: -
v_call: TRBV6-5
j_call: TRBJ1-2
cdr3_aa: CASSYSRTDYGYTF
cdr3_nt: TGTGCCAGCAGTTACTCGAGGACAGACTATGGCTACACCTTC

d_call: -
clone_size: once
v_call: TRBV7-9
j_call: TRBJ2-5
cdr3_aa: CASSLARVLAEETQYF
cdr3_nt: TGTGCCAGCAGCTTAGCGAGGGTACTAGCTGAAGAGACCCAGTACTTC

d_call: -
clone_size: once
v_call: TRBV10-3
j_call: TRBJ2-1
cdr3_aa: CAISKKGDNEQFF
cdr3_nt: TGTGCCATCAGCAAGAAAGGGGACAATGAGCAGTTCTTC

d_call: -
clone_size: -
v_call: TRBV7-8
j_call: TRBJ2-1
cdr3_aa: CASSTSGNEQFF
cdr3_nt: TGTGCCAGCAGCACTTCAGGGAACGAGCAGTTCTTC

d_call: TRBD2
clone_size: -
v_call: TRBV14
j_call: TRBJ2-1
cdr3_aa: CASSQIEGLSNEQFF
cdr3_nt: TGTGCCAGCAGCCAAATAGAGGGACTAAGCAATGAGCAGTTCTTC

d_call: -
clone_size: -
v_call: TRBV7-9
j_call: TRBJ2-7
cdr3_aa: CASSPGTSYEQYF
cdr3_nt: TGTGCCAGCAGCCCTGGGACTTCCTACGAGCAGTACTTC

d_call: -
clone_size: few
v_call: TRBV28
j_call: TRBJ2-2
cdr3_aa: CASRNSGRRGWTGELFF
cdr3_nt: TGTGCCAGCAGAAACAGTGGCAGACGGGGGTGGACCGGGGAGCTGTTTTTT

d_call: TRBD1
clone_size: -
v_call: TRBV20-1
j_call: TRBJ1-1
cdr3_aa: CSATQGVGAFF
cdr3_nt: TGCAGTGCTACCCAGGGGGTCGGAGCTTTCTTT

d_call: -
clone_size: -
v_call: TRBV19
j_call: TRBJ1-4
cdr3_aa: CASSPGRGTAEKLFF
cdr3_nt: TGTGCCAGTAGTCCCGGCCGGGGAACGGCTGAAAAACTGTTTTTT

d_call: TRBD1
clone_size: few
v_call: TRBV5-1
j_call: TRBJ1-1
cdr3_aa: CASSFNTGAPLEAFF
cdr3_nt: TGCGCCAGCAGCTTTAATACAGGGGCCCCGCTTGAAGCTTTCTTT

d_call: -
clone_size: -
v_call: TRBV5-4
j_call: TRBJ1-6
cdr3_aa: CASSFGTFNNSPLHF
cdr3_nt: TGTGCCAGCAGCTTCGGGACATTTAATAATTCACCCCTCCACTTT

d_call: -
clone_size: -
v_call: TRBV11-2
j_call: TRBJ1-2
cdr3_aa: CASSFLLHTRRSGYTF
cdr3_nt: TGTGCCAGCAGCTTCCTCCTCCACACCCGGCGGTCTGGCTACACCTTC

d_call: TRBD2
clone_size: -
v_call: TRBV27
j_call: TRBJ2-1
cdr3_aa: CASSLVPPGGSYNEQFF
cdr3_nt: TGTGCCAGCAGTTTAGTCCCCCCGGGAGGCTCCTACAATGAGCAGTTCTTC

d_call: -
clone_size: -
v_call: TRBV12-5
j_call: TRBJ1-1
cdr3_aa: CASGLGDRINTEAFF
cdr3_nt: TGTGCTAGTGGTTTGGGTGACAGGATTAACACTGAAGCTTTCTTT

d_call: TRBD1
clone_size: -
v_call: TRBV5-1
j_call: TRBJ2-1
cdr3_aa: CASSPGQMVDEQFF
cdr3_nt: TGCGCCAGCAGCCCGGGACAGATGGTCGATGAGCAGTTCTTC

d_call: TRBD2
clone_size: -
v_call: TRBV10-3
j_call: TRBJ2-7
cdr3_aa: CAISEDSGRAVYEQYF
cdr3_nt: TGTGCCATCAGTGAGGATAGCGGGAGGGCCGTGTACGAGCAGTACTTC

d_call: -
clone_size: -
v_call: TRBV7-2
j_call: TRBJ2-1
cdr3_aa: CASSLVSGSSYNEQFF
cdr3_nt: TGTGCCAGCAGCTTAGTCAGCGGTAGCTCCTACAATGAGCAGTTCTTC

d_call: -
clone_size: -
v_call: TRBV27
j_call: TRBJ2-5
cdr3_aa: CASSFPMSGISQETQYF
cdr3_nt: TGTGCCAGCAGTTTCCCGATGTCAGGAATCTCACAAGAGACCCAGTACTTC

d_call: -
clone_size: few
v_call: TRBV27
j_call: TRBJ1-5
cdr3_aa: CASSSIRGINQPQHF
cdr3_nt: TGTGCCAGCAGTTCAATCCGGGGGATAAATCAGCCCCAGCATTTT

d_call: TRBD2
clone_size: -
v_call: TRBV5-1
j_call: TRBJ2-7
cdr3_aa: CASSFSGRAYEQYF
cdr3_nt: TGCGCCAGCAGCTTTAGCGGGAGGGCCTACGAGCAGTACTTC

d_call: -
clone_size: -
v_call: TRBV5-8
j_call: TRBJ1-1
cdr3_aa: CASSRIRQPGGTEAFF
cdr3_nt: TGTGCCAGCAGCCGTATCAGACAGCCCGGGGGGACTGAAGCTTTCTTT

d_call: -
clone_size: -
v_call: TRBV28
j_call: TRBJ2-1
cdr3_aa: CASSPDSLGEQFF
cdr3_nt: TGTGCCAGCAGTCCCGACAGTCTCGGTGAGCAGTTCTTC

d_call: TRBD1
clone_size: -
v_call: TRBV11-2
j_call: TRBJ1-2
cdr3_aa: CASRPDRGLYGYTF
cdr3_nt: TGTGCCAGCAGACCAGACAGGGGGCTCTATGGCTACACCTTC